This is a list of T cell receptor beta chains from one sample in a study of T cells after yellow fever vaccination. Using its own MiXCR run on the 5' RACE reads, TCRdb lists one record per CDR3 protein. This table holds a few hundred thousand distinct CDR3 sequences, roughly 5% found once. The source material was CD4+ T cells sorted from PBMCs, sampled on the day of the yellow fever booster vaccination. The origin of the receptors is a young man who received the YFV17D yellow fever vaccine. Each CDR3 is given without its conserved first and last residue. The order of the fields is V gene, CDR3 protein.

V: TRBV12-5
CDR3: ASGFSEDSPLH

V: TRBV20-1
CDR3: SASTGTGYLIQPQH

V: TRBV18
CDR3: ASSRNREDTEAF

V: TRBV6-5
CDR3: ASSSYGENQPQH

V: TRBV6-5
CDR3: ASRSGGIPPLH

V: TRBV20-1
CDR3: SANSPRVEDTQY

V: TRBV5-1
CDR3: ASSLGTGPEAF

V: TRBV9
CDR3: ASSVEDRPHTEAF

V: TRBV6-2/TRBV6-3
CDR3: ASSPSRGAGYNEQF

V: TRBV24-1
CDR3: ATSDHGRDSYNEQF

V: TRBV2
CDR3: ASRNPPPRDRGSYEQY

V: TRBV20-1
CDR3: SALESGRGHEQY

V: TRBV6-6
CDR3: ASSRDRGNTGELF

V: TRBV3-1
CDR3: ASSQEGQPPWKQY

V: TRBV29-1
CDR3: SVAGNRGGETQY